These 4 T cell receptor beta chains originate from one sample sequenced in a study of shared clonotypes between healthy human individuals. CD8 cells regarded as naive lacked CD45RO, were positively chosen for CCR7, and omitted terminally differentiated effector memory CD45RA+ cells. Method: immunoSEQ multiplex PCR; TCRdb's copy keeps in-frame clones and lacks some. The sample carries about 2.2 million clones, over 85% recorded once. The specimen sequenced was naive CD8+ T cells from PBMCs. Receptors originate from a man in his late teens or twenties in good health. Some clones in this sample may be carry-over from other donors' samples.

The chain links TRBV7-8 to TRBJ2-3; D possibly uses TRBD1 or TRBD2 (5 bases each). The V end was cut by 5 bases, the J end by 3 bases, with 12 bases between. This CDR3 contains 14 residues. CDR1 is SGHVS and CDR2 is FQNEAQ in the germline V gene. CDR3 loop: CASSTTRETDTQYF. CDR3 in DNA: TGTGCCAGCAGCACCACCAGGGAGACAGATACGCAGTATTTT.

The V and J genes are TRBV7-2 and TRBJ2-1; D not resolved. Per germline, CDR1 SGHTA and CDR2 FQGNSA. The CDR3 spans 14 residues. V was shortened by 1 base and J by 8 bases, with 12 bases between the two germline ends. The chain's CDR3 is CASSLVGPGDEQFF. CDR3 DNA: TGTGCCAGCAGCTTAGTTGGTCCGGGTGATGAGCAGTTCTTC.

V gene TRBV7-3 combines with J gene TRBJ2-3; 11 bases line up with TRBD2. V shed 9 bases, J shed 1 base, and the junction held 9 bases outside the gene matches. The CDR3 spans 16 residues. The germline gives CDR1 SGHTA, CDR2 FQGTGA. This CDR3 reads CASSIAGGRGTDTQYF. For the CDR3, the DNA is TGTGCCAGTTCAATAGCGGGAGGGCGGGGCACAGATACGCAGTATTTT.

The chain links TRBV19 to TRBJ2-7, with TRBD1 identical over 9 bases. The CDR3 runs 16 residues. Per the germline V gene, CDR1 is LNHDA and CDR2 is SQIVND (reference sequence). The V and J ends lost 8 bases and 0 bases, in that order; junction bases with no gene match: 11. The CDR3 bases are TGTGCCAGTCAAAAGGAGGGGACAGGGAGCTCCTACGAGCAGTACTTC. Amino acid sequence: CASQKEGTGSSYEQYF.